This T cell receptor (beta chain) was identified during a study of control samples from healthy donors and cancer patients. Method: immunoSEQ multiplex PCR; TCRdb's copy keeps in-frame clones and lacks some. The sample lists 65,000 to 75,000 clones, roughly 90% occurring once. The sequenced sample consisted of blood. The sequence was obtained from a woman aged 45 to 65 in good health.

As DNA, the CDR3 is TGTGCCAGTAGTATCGGGAAGCACAGTGCCGGGGCCAACGTCCTGACTTTC. Its protein product is CASSIGKHSAGANVLTF. The rearrangement uses TRBV19 and TRBJ2-6, with D possibly being TRBD2 (5 bases). Trimming took off 3 bases at V and 4 bases at J, with 16 bases between the two ends. Looked up from germline, CDR1 is LNHDA and CDR2 is SQIVND (reference sequence). CDR3 length equals 17 residues.